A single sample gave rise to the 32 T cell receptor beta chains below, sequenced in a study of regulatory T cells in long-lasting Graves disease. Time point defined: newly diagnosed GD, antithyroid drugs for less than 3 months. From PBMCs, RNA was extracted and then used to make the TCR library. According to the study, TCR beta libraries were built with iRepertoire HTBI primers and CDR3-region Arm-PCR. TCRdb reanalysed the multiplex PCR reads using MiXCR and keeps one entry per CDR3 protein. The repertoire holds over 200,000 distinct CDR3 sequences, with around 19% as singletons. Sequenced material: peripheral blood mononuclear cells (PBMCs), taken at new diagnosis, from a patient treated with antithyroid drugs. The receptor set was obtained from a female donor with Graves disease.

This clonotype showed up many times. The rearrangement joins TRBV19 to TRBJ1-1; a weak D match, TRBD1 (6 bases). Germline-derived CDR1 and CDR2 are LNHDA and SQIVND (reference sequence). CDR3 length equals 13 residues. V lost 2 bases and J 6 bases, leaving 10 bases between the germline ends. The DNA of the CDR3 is TGTGCCAGTAGTATACAGGGGCCGGCTGAAGCTTTCTTT. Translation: CASSIQGPAEAFF. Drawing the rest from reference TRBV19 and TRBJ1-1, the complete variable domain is DGGITQSPKYLFRKEGQNVTLSCEQNLNHDAMYWYRQDPGQGLRLIYYSQIVNDFQKGDIAEGYSVSREKKESFPLTVTSAQKNPTAFYLCASSIQGPAEAFFGQGTRLTVV.

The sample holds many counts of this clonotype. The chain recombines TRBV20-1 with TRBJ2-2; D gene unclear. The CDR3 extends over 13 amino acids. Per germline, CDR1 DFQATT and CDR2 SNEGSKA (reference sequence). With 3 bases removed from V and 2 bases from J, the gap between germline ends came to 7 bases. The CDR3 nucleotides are TGCAGTGCTAGGGTCACAAACACCGGGGAGCTGTTTTTT. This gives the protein CSARVTNTGELFF.

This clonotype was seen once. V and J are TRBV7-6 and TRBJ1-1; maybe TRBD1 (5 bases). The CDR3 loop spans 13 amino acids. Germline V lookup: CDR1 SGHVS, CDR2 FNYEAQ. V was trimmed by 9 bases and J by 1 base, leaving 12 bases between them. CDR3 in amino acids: CARSRGGNTEAFF. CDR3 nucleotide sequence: TGTGCCAGAAGCCGGGGGGGGAACACTGAAGCTTTCTTT.

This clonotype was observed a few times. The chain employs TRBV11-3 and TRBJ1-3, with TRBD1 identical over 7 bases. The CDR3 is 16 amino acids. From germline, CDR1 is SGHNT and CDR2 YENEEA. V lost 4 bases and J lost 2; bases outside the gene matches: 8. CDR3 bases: TGTGCCAGCAGCTCCAGAGGGGGCAGAGCTGGAAACACCATATATTTT. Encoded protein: CASSSRGGRAGNTIYF.

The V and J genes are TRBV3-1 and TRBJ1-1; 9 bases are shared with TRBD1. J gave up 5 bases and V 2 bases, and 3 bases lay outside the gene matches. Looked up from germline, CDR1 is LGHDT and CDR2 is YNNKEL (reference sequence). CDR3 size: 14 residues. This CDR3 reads CASSQRTGETEAFF. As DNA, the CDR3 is TGTGCCAGCAGCCAACGGACAGGGGAGACTGAAGCTTTCTTT. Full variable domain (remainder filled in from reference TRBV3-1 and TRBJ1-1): DTAVSQTPKYLVTQMGNDKSIKCEQNLGHDTMYWYKQDSKKFLKIMFSYNNKELIINETVPNRFSPKSPDKAHLNLHINSLELGDSAVYFCASSQRTGETEAFFGQGTRLTVV.

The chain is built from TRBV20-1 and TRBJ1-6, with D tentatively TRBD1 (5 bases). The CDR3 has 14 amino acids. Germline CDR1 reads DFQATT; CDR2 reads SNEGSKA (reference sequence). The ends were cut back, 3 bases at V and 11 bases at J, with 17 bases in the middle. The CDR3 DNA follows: TGCAGTGCTAGCCCCCAGGGACGGGGGACACCCCTCCACTTT. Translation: CSASPQGRGTPLHF.

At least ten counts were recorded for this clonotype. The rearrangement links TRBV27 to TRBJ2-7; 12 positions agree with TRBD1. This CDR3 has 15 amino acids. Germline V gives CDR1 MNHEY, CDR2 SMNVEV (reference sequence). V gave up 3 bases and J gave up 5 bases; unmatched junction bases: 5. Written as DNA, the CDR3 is TGTGCCAGCAGTTTGGGGACAGGGGGCTTGAACGAGCAGTACTTC. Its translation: CASSLGTGGLNEQYF.

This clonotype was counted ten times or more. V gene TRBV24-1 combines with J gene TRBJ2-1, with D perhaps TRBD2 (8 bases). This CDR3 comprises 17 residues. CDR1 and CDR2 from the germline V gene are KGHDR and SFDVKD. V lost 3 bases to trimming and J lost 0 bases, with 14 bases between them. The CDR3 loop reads CATSDQRGTASYNEQFF. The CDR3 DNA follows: TGTGCCACCAGTGATCAGCGGGGGACAGCCTCCTACAATGAGCAGTTCTTC.

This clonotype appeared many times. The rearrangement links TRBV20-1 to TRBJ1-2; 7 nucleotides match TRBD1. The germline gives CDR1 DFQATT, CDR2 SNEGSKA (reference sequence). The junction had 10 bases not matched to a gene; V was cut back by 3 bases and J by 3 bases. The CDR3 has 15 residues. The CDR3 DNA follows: TGCAGTGCTAGGCCGGGACAGATGCCTCACTATGGCTACACCTTC. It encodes CSARPGQMPHYGYTF.

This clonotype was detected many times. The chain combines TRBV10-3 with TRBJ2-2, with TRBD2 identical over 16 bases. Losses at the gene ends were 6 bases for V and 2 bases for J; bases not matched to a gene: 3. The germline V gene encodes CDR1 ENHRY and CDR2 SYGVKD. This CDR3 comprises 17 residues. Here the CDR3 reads CAISGTSGRANTGELFF. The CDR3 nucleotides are TGTGCCATCAGCGGGACTAGCGGGAGGGCCAACACCGGGGAGCTGTTTTTT.

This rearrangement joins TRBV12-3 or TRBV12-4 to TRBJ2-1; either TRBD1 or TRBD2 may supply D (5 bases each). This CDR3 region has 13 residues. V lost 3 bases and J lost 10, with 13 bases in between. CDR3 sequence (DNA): TGTGCCAGCAGTTTCACCCAGGGCGGGGAGCAGTTCTTC. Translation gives CASSFTQGGEQFF.

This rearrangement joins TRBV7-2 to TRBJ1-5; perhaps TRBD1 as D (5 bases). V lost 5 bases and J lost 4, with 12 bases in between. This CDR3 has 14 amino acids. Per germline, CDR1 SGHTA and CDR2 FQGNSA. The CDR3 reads CASSDHRRNQPQHF. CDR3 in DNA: TGTGCCAGCAGCGATCACAGGCGAAATCAGCCCCAGCATTTT.

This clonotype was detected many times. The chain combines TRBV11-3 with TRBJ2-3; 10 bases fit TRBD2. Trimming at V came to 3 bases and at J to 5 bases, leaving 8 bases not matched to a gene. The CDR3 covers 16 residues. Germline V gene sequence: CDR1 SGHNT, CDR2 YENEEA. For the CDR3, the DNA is TGTGCCAGCAGCTTGGGTGCTAGCGGGAGCGGAGATACGCAGTATTTT. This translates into CASSLGASGSGDTQYF.

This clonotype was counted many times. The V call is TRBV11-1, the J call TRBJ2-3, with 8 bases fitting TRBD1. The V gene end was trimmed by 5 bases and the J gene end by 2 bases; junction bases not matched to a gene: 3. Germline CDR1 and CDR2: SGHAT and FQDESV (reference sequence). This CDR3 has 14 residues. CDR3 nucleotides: TGTGCCAGCAGCCCCAGGGGGCCCACAGATACGCAGTATTTT. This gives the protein CASSPRGPTDTQYF.

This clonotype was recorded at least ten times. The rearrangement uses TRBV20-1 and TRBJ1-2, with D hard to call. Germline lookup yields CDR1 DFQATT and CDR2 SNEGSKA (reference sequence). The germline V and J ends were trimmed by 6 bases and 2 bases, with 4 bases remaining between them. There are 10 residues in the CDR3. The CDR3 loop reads CSAGNYGYTF. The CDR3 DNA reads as TGCAGTGCCGGGAACTATGGCTACACCTTC.

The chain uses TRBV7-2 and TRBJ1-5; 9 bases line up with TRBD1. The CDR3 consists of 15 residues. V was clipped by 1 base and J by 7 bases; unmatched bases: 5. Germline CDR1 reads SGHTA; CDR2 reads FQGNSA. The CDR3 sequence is CASSLGGTGRQPQHF. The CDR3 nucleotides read TGTGCCAGCAGCTTAGGAGGGACAGGGAGGCAGCCCCAGCATTTT.

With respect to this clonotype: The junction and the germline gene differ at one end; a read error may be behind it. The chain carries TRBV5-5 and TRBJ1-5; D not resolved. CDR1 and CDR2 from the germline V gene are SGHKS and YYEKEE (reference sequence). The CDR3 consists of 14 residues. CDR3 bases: TGTGCCAGCAGCACAACAGTACCGAATCAGCCCCACCATTTT. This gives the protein CASSTTVPNQPHHF.

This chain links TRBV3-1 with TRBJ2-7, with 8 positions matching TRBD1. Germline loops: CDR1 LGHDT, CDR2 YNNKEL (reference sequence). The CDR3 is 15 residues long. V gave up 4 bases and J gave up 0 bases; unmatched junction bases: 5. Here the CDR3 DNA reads TGTGCCAGCAGCCCCTACACAGGGGGCTCCTACGAGCAGTACTTC. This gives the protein CASSPYTGGSYEQYF.

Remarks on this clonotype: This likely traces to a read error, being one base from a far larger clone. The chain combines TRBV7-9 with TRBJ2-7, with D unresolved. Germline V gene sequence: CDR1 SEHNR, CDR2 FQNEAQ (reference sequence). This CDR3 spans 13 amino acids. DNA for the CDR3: TGTGCCAGCAGCTTCGACACGCGCTACGAGCGGTACTTC. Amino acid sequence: CASSFDTRYERYF.

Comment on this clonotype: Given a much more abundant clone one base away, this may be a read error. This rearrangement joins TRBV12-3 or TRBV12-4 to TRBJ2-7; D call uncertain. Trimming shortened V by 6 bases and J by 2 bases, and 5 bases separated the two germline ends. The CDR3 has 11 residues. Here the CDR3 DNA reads TGTGCCAGCAGACTCGCCTACGAGCAGTACTTC. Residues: CASRLAYEQYF.

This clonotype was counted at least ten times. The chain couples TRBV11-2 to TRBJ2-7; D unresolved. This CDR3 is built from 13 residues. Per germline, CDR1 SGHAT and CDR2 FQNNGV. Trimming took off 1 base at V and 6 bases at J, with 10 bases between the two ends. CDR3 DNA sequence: TGTGCCAGCAGCTTAGTGTTGGGCGGCGAGCAGTACTTC. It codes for CASSLVLGGEQYF. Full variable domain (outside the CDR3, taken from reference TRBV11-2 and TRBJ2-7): EAGVAQSPRYKIIEKRQSVAFWCNPISGHATLYWYQQILGQGPKLLIQFQNNGVVDDSQLPKDRFSAERLKGVDSTLKIQPAKLEDSAVYLCASSLVLGGEQYFGPGTRLTVT.

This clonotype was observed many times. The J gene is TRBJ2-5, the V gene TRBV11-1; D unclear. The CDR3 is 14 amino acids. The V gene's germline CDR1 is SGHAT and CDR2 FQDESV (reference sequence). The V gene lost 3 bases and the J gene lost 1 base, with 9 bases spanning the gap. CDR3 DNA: TGTGCCAGCAGCTTCGGGCGGACCCAAGAGACCCAGTACTTC. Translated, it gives CASSFGRTQETQYF.

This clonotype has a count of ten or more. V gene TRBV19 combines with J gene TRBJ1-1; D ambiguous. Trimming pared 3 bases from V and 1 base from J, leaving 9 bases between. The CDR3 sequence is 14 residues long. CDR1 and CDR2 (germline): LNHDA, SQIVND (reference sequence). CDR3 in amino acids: CASSIWGPNTEAFF. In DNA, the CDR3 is TGTGCCAGTAGTATTTGGGGTCCGAACACTGAAGCTTTCTTT.

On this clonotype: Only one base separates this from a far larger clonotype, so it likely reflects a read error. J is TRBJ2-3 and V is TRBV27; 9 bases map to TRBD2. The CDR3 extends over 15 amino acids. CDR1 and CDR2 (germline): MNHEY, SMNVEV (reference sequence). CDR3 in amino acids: CASSDPGTSKDTQYF. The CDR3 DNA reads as TGTGCCAGCAGTGATCCCGGGACTAGCAAAGATACGCAGTATTTT.

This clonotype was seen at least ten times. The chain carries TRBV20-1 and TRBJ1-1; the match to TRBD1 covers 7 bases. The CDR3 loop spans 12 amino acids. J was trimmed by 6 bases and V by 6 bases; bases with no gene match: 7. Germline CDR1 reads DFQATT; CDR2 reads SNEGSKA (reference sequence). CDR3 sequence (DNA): TGCAGTGCCGGAGGGGGCTTCTCTGAAGCTTTCTTT. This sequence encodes CSAGGGFSEAFF.

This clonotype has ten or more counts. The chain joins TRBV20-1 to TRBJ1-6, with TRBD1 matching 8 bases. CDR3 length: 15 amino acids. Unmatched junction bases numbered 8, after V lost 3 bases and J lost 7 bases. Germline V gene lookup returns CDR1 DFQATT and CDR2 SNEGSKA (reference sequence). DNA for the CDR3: TGCAGTGCTAGGGGGACAGGTGGGAGCAATTCACCCCTCCACTTT. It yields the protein CSARGTGGSNSPLHF.

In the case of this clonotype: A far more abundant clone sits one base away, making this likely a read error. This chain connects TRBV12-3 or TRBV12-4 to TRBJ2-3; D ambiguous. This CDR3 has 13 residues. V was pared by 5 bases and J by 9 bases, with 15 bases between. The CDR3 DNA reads TGTGCCAGCAGTGAGATAAGCGAGTCAACGCAGTATTTT. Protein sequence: CASSEISESTQYF.

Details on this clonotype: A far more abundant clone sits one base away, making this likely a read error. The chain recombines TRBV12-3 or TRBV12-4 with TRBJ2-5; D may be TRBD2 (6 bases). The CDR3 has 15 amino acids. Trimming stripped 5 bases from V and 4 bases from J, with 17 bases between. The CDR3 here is CASSGQLASSETQYF. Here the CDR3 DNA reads TGTGCCAGCAGTGGTCAACTAGCCTCTTCAGAGACCCAGTACTTC.

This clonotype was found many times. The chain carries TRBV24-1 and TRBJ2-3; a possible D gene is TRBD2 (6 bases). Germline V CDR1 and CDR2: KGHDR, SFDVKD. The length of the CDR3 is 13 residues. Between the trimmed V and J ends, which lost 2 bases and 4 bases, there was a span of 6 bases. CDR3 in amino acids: CATSDWGADTQYF. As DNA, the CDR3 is TGTGCCACCAGTGATTGGGGGGCAGATACGCAGTATTTT.

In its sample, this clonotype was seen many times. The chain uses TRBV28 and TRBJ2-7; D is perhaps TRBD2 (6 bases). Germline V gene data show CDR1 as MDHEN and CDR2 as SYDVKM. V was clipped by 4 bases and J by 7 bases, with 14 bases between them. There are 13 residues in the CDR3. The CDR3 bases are TGTGCCAGCAGTTCGATTAGCGGAGGGGAGCAGTACTTC. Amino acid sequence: CASSSISGGEQYF.

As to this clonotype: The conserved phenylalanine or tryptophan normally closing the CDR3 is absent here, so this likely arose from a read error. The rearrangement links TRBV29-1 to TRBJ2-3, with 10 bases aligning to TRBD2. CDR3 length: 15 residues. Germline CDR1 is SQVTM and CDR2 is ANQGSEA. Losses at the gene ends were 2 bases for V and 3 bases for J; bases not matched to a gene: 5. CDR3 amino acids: CSVEPLAGVTDTQYS. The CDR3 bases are TGCAGCGTTGAACCCCTAGCGGGAGTAACAGATACGCAGTATTCT.

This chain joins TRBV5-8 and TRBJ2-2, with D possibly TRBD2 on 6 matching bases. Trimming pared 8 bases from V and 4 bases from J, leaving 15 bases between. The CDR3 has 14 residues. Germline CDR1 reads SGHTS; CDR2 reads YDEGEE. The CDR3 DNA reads TGTGCCAGACCGGTGGCGGGACCCACCGGGGAGCTGTTTTTT. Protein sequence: CARPVAGPTGELFF.